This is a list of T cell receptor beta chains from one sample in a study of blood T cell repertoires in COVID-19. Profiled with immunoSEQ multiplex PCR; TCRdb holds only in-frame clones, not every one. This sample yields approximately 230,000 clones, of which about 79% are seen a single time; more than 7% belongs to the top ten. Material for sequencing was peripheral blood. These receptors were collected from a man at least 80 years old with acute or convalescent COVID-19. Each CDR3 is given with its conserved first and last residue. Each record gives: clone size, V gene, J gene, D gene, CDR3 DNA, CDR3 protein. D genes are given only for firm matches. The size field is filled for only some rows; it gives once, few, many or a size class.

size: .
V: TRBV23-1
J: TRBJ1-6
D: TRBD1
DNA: TGCGCCAGCAGCCGTAGACAGGGTAGCTCCTATAATTCACCCCTCCACTTT
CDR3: CASSRRQGSSYNSPLHF

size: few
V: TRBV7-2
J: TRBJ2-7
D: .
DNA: TGTGCCAGCAGCTTAGAGTCAGGGCATCCCTCCTACGAGCAGTACTTC
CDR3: CASSLESGHPSYEQYF

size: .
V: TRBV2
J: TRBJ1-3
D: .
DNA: TGTGCCAGCACGTGGCAGGAACCTCCGCTCGGAAACACCATATATTTT
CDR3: CASTWQEPPLGNTIYF

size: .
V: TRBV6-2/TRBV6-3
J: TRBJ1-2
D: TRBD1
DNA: TGTGCCAGCAGTGGCCGACAGGGTGGAAGGTATGGCTACACCTTC
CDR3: CASSGRQGGRYGYTF

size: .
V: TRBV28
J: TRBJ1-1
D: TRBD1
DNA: TGTGCCAGCAGTTTGACGGACAGGGCGAACACTGAAGCTTTCTTT
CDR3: CASSLTDRANTEAFF

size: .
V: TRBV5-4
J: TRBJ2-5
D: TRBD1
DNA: TGTGCCAGCACCCGGGACAGGCGACAAGAGACCCAGTACTTC
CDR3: CASTRDRRQETQYF

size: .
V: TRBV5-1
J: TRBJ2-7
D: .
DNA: TGCGCCAGCAGCTTGGAACAGGGCGCCTACGAGCAGTACTTC
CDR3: CASSLEQGAYEQYF

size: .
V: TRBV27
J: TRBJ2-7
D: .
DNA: TGTGCCAGCAGTTCCCGGGGTAGCGGTACCTACGAGCAGTACTTC
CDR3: CASSSRGSGTYEQYF

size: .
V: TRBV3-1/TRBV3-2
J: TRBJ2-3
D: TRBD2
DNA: TGTGCCAGCAGCCAAGGGCTAGCGGGGACCACAGATACGCAGTATTTT
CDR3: CASSQGLAGTTDTQYF

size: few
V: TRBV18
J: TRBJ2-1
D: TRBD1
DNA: TGTGCCAGCTCACCGATGGACAGGGGATACAATGAGCAGTTCTTC
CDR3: CASSPMDRGYNEQFF

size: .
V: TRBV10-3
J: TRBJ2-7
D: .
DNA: TGTGCCATCAGGGGACTCTACGAGCAGTACTTC
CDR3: CAIRGLYEQYF

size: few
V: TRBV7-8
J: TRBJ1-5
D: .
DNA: TGTGCCAGCAGCTTATCGAGGTGGGGGGATCGGCCCCAGCATTTT
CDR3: CASSLSRWGDRPQHF

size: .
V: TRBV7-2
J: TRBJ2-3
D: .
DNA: TGTGCCAGCAGCTTATCACTAGCCGTCACAGATACGCAGTATTTT
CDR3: CASSLSLAVTDTQYF

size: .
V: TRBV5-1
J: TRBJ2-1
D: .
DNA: TGCGCCAGCAGCTTGGAGACAGCAATCAATGAGCAGTTCTTC
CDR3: CASSLETAINEQFF

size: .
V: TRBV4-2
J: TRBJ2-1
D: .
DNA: TGTGCCAGCAGCCAAGCACTAGGCACAGGGACGCACGATGAGCAGTTCTTC
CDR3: CASSQALGTGTHDEQFF

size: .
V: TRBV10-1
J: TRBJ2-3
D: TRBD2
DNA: TGCGCCAGCAGTGGACGACTAGCGGGGGGCACAGATACGCAGTATTTT
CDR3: CASSGRLAGGTDTQYF

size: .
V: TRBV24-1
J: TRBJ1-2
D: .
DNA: TGTGCCACCAGTGATTCCCTCGGGGGTCTAAGAGGCTACACCTTC
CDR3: CATSDSLGGLRGYTF

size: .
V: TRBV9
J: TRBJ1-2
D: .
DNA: TGTGCCAGCAGCGCCGACAGATACTCTCGCACCTTC
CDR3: CASSADRYSRTF

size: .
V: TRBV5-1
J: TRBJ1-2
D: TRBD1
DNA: TGCGCCAGCAGCTTAAGGGACAGGGATCCCTATGGCTACACCTTC
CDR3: CASSLRDRDPYGYTF

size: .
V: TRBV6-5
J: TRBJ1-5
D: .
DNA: TGTGCCAGCAGTTACAGGAGGGGAAATCAGCCCCAGCATTTT
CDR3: CASSYRRGNQPQHF